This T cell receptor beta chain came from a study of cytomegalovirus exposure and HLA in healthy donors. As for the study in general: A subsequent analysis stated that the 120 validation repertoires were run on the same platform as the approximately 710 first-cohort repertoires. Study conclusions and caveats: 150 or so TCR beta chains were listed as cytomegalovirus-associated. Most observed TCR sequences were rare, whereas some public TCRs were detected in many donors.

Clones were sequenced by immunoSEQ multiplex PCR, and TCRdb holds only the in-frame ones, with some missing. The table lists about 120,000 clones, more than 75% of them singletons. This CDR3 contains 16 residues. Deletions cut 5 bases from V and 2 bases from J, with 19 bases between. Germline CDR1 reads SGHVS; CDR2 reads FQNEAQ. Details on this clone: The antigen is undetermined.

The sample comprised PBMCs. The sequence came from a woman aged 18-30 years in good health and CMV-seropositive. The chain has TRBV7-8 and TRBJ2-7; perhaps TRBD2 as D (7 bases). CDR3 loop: CASSPYGGRGTYEQYF. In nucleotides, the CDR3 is TGTGCCAGCAGCCCTTATGGGGGGCGGGGGACCTACGAGCAGTACTTC. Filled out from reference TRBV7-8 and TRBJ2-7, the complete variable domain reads GAGVSQSPRYKVAKRGQDVALRCDPISGHVSLFWYQQALGQGPEFLTYFQNEAQLDKSGLPSDRFFAERPEGSVSTLKIQRTQQEDSAVYLCASSPYGGRGTYEQYFGPGTRLTVT.